Listed here is a single T cell receptor (beta chain). The antigen is undetermined. These data belong to a study of cytomegalovirus exposure and HLA in healthy donors. Among the roughly 120 subjects of the validation cohort, separate from the approximately 670-subject first cohort, were the donors. The CDR3 spans 12 residues. From germline, CDR1 is MNHEY and CDR2 SMNVEV (reference sequence). Trimming removed 10 bases at V and 6 bases at J, with 15 bases between. The repertoire was sequenced with immunoSEQ multiplex PCR; TCRdb's copy has only in-frame clones and lacks some. The sample lists tens of thousands of clones; roughly 94% were seen once. Study-wide results and caveats: Researchers catalogued approximately 170 TCR beta chains as cytomegalovirus-associated. Through in vitro validation, a few CMV-associated chains were shown to be specific for CMV antigens.

The TCR sequence derives from a woman younger than 35 in good health and CMV-seropositive. This chain joins TRBV27 and TRBJ1-2; D not resolved. Source material: PBMCs. Here the CDR3 reads CANPGEGNGYTF. In DNA, the CDR3 is TGTGCCAACCCCGGGGAGGGCAATGGCTACACCTTC.